This T cell receptor beta chain is from a study of blood T cell repertoires in COVID-19. Study-wide context: Acute and convalescent COVID-19 samples came from the United States, Italy and Spain. T cells, B-cell-depleted T cells, or PBMCs supplied cDNA or gDNA.

The assay was immunoSEQ multiplex PCR, and TCRdb's table has in-frame clones only and misses some. This sample has 270,000 or so clones, with about nine tenths found just once. The study recruited people aged about 18 to 89 years across about two dozen US areas. The germline V and J ends were trimmed by 3 bases and 5 bases, with 12 bases remaining between them. This CDR3 has 15 residues. Germline V gene sequence: CDR1 KGHDR, CDR2 SFDVKD. This clone occurred once. The V and J genes are TRBV24-1 and TRBJ2-2, with D perhaps TRBD1 (5 bases). The material sequenced was PBMCs or T cells enriched from blood (not recorded which). This TCR derives from a woman younger than 45 with acute COVID-19. The CDR3 sequence is CATSDDLQGTGELFF. The CDR3 DNA sequence: TGTGCCACCAGTGATGACCTCCAGGGAACCGGGGAGCTGTTTTTT.